This T cell receptor beta chain was captured in a study of T cell responses to AZD1222 COVID-19 vaccine. The length of the CDR3 is 19 residues. CDR1 and CDR2 (germline): LGHDT, YNNKEL (reference sequence). V trimming: 9 bases; J trimming: 1 base; junction bases outside the gene matches: 12. Pooled samples include second doses given at about 4 or 12 weeks. Data came from immunoSEQ multiplex PCR; TCRdb stores just in-frame clones and leaves some out. The sample lists 100,000 to 150,000 clones, around 90% seen once, with about 1.1% in the top ten. The gene calls are TRBV3-1 (or the pseudogene TRBV3-2) and TRBJ2-1, with 16 bases lining up with TRBD2. This clonotype was obtained from an adult who received the AZD1222 COVID-19 vaccine. Here the sequenced sample was peripheral blood, taken 28 days after the second AZD1222 dose. CDR3 nucleotides: TGTGCCAGACATGGGACTAGCGGGGGGGTAATTCTGTCCTACAATGAGCAGTTCTTC. Protein sequence: CARHGTSGGVILSYNEQFF.